The 20 T cell receptor beta chains below all came from one sample that was sequenced in a study of post-analysis software for immune sequencing data (dated by TCRdb to the mid-2010s). Overall results and qualifications from the work: Four or five TRBV segments, including TRBV5-6, TRBV5-1 and TRBV20-1, were significantly more frequent in patients than controls.

Library preparation used PCR. Reads for this sample came from an Illumina HiSeq 2500. To reduce PCR and sequencing biases, unique molecular identifiers were built into the TCR beta cDNA libraries. The public reads were reanalyzed by TCRdb: fastp trimming at Q25, MiXCR alignment, in-frame beta chains only. Rows with one shared CDR3 protein collapse into an entry with the most common genes and DNA. Present in this sample are approximately 440,000 distinct CDR3 sequences, nearly 45% of which were seen just once. The ten largest clonotypes hold 12% of the sample. These receptors lack a known antigen. Input material: blood. Receptors were obtained from a girl under 18 with multiple sclerosis.

In its sample, this clonotype was seen a few times. The rearrangement links TRBV12-3 or TRBV12-4 to TRBJ1-2; weak D call: TRBD1 (5 bases). The V end lost 3 bases, the J end lost 2 bases, and 19 bases lay between the germline ends. CDR3 length: 17 amino acids. This chain's CDR3 is CASSFLGGVAGNYGYTF. CDR3 DNA sequence: TGTGCCAGCAGTTTCTTAGGTGGGGTGGCAGGGAACTATGGCTACACCTTC.

This rearrangement joins TRBV7-8 to TRBJ2-7, with 9 bases that match TRBD1. Unmatched junction bases numbered 3, after V lost 0 bases and J lost 3 bases. Germline V gene data show CDR1 as SGHVS and CDR2 as FQNEAQ. The CDR3 is 15 residues long. The chain's CDR3 is CASSLAMDRGYEQYF. Written as DNA, the CDR3 is TGTGCCAGCAGCTTAGCCATGGACAGGGGCTACGAGCAGTACTTC.

This clonotype has a handful of counts. The chain uses TRBV7-2 and TRBJ2-7; unclear D gene. Trimming stripped 8 bases from V and 4 bases from J, with 12 bases between. CDR3 length equals 12 residues. Germline V gives CDR1 SGHTA, CDR2 FQGNSA. The CDR3 bases are TGTGCCAGCGGCCGCTTCACTTACGAGCAGTACTTC. Its translation: CASGRFTYEQYF. Filled out from reference TRBV7-2 and TRBJ2-7, the complete variable domain reads GAGVSQSPSNKVTEKGKDVELRCDPISGHTALYWYRQSLGQGLEFLIYFQGNSAPDKSGLPSDRFSAERTGGSVSTLTIQRTQQEDSAVYLCASGRFTYEQYFGPGTRLTVT.

The chain carries TRBV2 and TRBJ2-1; 9 nucleotides agree with TRBD1. CDR1 and CDR2 (germline): SNHLY, FYNNEI. Trimming removed 6 bases from V and 6 bases from J; junction bases left unmatched: 0. The CDR3 covers 12 residues. The CDR3 sequence: CASRTGGNEQFF. The CDR3, as DNA: TGTGCCAGCAGGACAGGGGGCAATGAGCAGTTCTTC.

This clonotype appeared a few times. V gene TRBV4-2 combines with J gene TRBJ2-7; 8 bases map to TRBD2. The germline V gene has CDR1 LGHNA and CDR2 YNFKEQ. V trimming: 3 bases; J trimming: 3 bases; junction bases outside the gene matches: 4. The CDR3 has 14 residues. The CDR3: CASSQKGTSYEQYF. CDR3 nucleotides: TGTGCCAGCAGCCAGAAAGGGACTAGCTACGAGCAGTACTTC.

This clonotype was recorded a few times. The gene calls are TRBV10-3 and TRBJ2-1, with 9 bases identical to TRBD1. V dropped 6 bases and J dropped 5; count of bases not matched to a gene: 8. Germline V CDR1 and CDR2: ENHRY, SYGVKD. The CDR3 consists of 15 residues. The CDR3 region has the DNA TGTGCCATCAGAGACCGGGACAGGGCGGACAATGAGCAGTTCTTC. Encoded protein: CAIRDRDRADNEQFF.

This clonotype is a singleton in its sample. The chain has TRBV5-1 and TRBJ1-4, with 10 bases fitting TRBD1. J lost 6 bases, V lost 0 bases, and 8 bases had no gene match. The CDR3 runs to 17 residues. The germline V gene has CDR1 SGHRS and CDR2 YFSETQ. CDR3 sequence: CASSLDPTGGEDEKLFF. CDR3 DNA: TGCGCCAGCAGCTTGGACCCGACAGGGGGCGAGGATGAAAAACTGTTTTTT.

This clonotype is labeled as medium-sized. V and J are TRBV5-1 and TRBJ2-7; 11 bases fit TRBD1. V was pared by 3 bases and J by 2 bases, with 1 base of the junction left unmatched. Germline CDR1 and CDR2: SGHRS and YFSETQ. This CDR3 spans 14 amino acids. The CDR3 sequence is CASSSGQGAYEQYF. Written as DNA, the CDR3 is TGCGCCAGCAGCTCGGGACAGGGGGCCTACGAGCAGTACTTC.

Only a few counts were recorded for this clonotype. The DNA for the CDR3 is TGTGCCGGCCGAAGGACAGGGAACGACTATGGCTACACCTTC. Its protein product is CAGRRTGNDYGYTF. V is TRBV12-3 or TRBV12-4 and J is TRBJ1-2, with 8 bases matching TRBD1. The CDR3 runs 14 residues. The V segment lost 11 bases and the J segment 3 bases; nucleotides outside the gene matches: 11.

In this sample, this clonotype turned up a few times. The chain employs TRBV28 and TRBJ1-6, with D uncertain. The CDR3 is made up of 16 amino acids. Trimming took off 6 bases at V and 8 bases at J, with 20 bases between the two ends. CDR1 is MDHEN, CDR2 SYDVKM, per germline. DNA for the CDR3: TGTGCCAGCAGCCACTCGCGTGAGCCGAAGGATTCACCCCTCCACTTT. Protein sequence: CASSHSREPKDSPLHF.

This rearrangement joins TRBV20-1 to TRBJ2-7; 11 nucleotides agree with TRBD2. Germline trimming cut 6 bases from V and 0 bases from J; bases unmatched to any gene: 7. The CDR3 is made up of 15 amino acids. CDR1 and CDR2 (germline): DFQATT, SNEGSKA (reference sequence). The DNA for the CDR3 is TGCAGTGCCTATACACTAGCGGGAGCCTCCTACGAGCAGTACTTC. Amino acids: CSAYTLAGASYEQYF.

The chain employs TRBV19 and TRBJ2-5, with 12 bases aligning to TRBD2. The CDR3 extends over 15 amino acids. Trimming at V came to 4 bases and at J to 4 bases, leaving 4 bases not matched to a gene. CDR1 and CDR2 (germline): LNHDA, SQIVND (reference sequence). CDR3 coding DNA: TGTGCCAGTAGTAAGACTAGCGGGAGCGGAGAGACCCAGTACTTC. Protein product: CASSKTSGSGETQYF.

Note on this clonotype: An end of the junction does not agree with germline; a read error may underlie this. The chain is built from TRBV10-2 and TRBJ2-7, with D perhaps TRBD2 (6 bases). There are 15 residues in the CDR3. From germline, CDR1 is WSHSY and CDR2 SAAADI. CDR3 amino acids: CASSFLARGDYERYF. CDR3 coding DNA: TGCGCCAGCAGTTTCCTAGCGAGGGGAGACTACGAGCGGTACTTC.

The chain uses TRBV5-1 and TRBJ1-1; D is ambiguous. Germline V CDR1 and CDR2: SGHRS, YFSETQ. V lost 8 bases, J lost 1 base, and 15 bases lay in between. CDR3 size: 14 residues. In DNA form, the CDR3 reads TGCGCCAGTACCGACGGCAAGGGGAACACTGAAGCTTTCTTT. This codes for CASTDGKGNTEAFF.

The V gene is TRBV2, the J gene TRBJ1-5; 8 positions match TRBD1. The junction had 9 bases not matched to a gene; V was cut back by 10 bases and J by 4 bases. The germline V gene encodes CDR1 SNHLY and CDR2 FYNNEI. The CDR3 length is 14 residues. This chain's CDR3 is CATKGQGGNQPQHF. The CDR3 DNA sequence: TGTGCCACCAAAGGACAGGGCGGGAATCAGCCCCAGCATTTT. Combining the CDR3 with reference TRBV2 and TRBJ1-5 gives the whole variable domain EPEVTQTPSHQVTQMGQEVILRCVPISNHLYFYWYRQILGQKVEFLVSFYNNEISEKSEIFDDQFSVERPDGSNFTLKIRSTKLEDSAMYFCATKGQGGNQPQHFGDGTRLSIL.

The chain has TRBV4-1 and TRBJ2-3; no firm D call. The germline V and J ends were trimmed by 3 bases and 4 bases, with 11 bases remaining between them. In germline, CDR1 is MGHRA, CDR2 YSYEKL. CDR3 size: 14 residues. CDR3 sequence: CASSQTPVADTQYF. CDR3 coding DNA: TGCGCCAGCAGCCAGACGCCGGTAGCAGATACGCAGTATTTT.

This clonotype was observed a few times. The V call is TRBV5-1, the J call TRBJ2-3; 9 bases map to TRBD1. Germline values: CDR1 SGHRS, CDR2 YFSETQ. V lost 4 bases and J lost 4; bases outside the gene matches: 4. The CDR3 is 14 amino acids. The CDR3 sequence: CASSGDRVPDTQYF. CDR3 DNA sequence: TGCGCCAGCAGCGGGGACAGGGTCCCAGATACGCAGTATTTT.

The chain recombines TRBV13 with TRBJ1-2; possible D gene TRBD1, 5 bases. The CDR3 length is 14 residues. Per the germline V gene, CDR1 is PRHDT and CDR2 is FYEKMQ (reference sequence). The V and J ends lost 5 bases and 2 bases respectively, with 12 bases between them. In nucleotides, the CDR3 is TGTGCCAGCAGCCTCGACAGAAAGAACTATGGCTACACCTTC. It codes for CASSLDRKNYGYTF.

This clonotype was counted a few times. The chain joins TRBV4-2 to TRBJ2-1, with 13 bases that match TRBD2. Trimming removed 4 bases from V and 0 bases from J; junction bases left unmatched: 12. Germline V CDR1 and CDR2: LGHNA, YNFKEQ. The CDR3 runs 20 residues. The CDR3 here is CASSLPGLAGLESSYNEQFF. CDR3 nucleotide sequence: TGTGCCAGCAGCCTACCGGGACTAGCGGGGCTCGAAAGCTCCTACAATGAGCAGTTCTTC.

The genes are TRBV5-5 and TRBJ2-5, with D uncertain. The DNA end is a closer match to TRBJ2-7, so the J assignment may be wrong. The length of the CDR3 is 14 residues. Germline assignment: CDR1 SGHKS and CDR2 YYEKEE (reference sequence). The CDR3: CASSHDSISYEQYF. The DNA of the CDR3 is TGTGCCAGCAGCCACGACTCGATCTCCTACGAGCAGTACTTC.